This T cell receptor (beta chain) was documented in a study of cytomegalovirus exposure and HLA in healthy donors. Study information: Some 85 million unique TCRs, all from HLA-typed donors, were included in an early release of the data. Study-level results: At a 0.05 false discovery rate, a later analysis found 18,000 or so TCR beta sequences to be associated with HLA alleles. Upon later analysis, HLA-associated TCR beta chains proved more clonally expanded than other, equally common chains.

Worth noting for this clone: No antigen is known for it.

Germline CDR1 and CDR2: SGHTA and FQGTGA. Trimming removed 6 bases from V and 8 bases from J, with 14 bases in between. CDR3 length: 13 amino acids. PCR amplification relied on 60 Vbeta primers (plus 13 Jbeta primers). Repertoires were generated with immunoSEQ multiplex PCR, while TCRdb's copy carries only in-frame clones and drops some. The sample includes nearly 110,000 clones, 82% of them seen just once. The chain is built from TRBV7-3 and TRBJ2-1, with TRBD1 as a possible D gene (6 bases). This TCR was recovered from a man aged 25-40 years in good health and CMV-seropositive. The material sequenced was PBMCs. The CDR3 is CASRQGPGDEQFF. CDR3 DNA sequence: TGTGCCAGCAGACAGGGACCAGGCGATGAGCAGTTCTTC.